Listed below are T cell receptor beta chains from one sample, sequenced in a study of cytomegalovirus exposure and HLA in healthy donors. Measured with immunoSEQ multiplex PCR; TCRdb has only the in-frame clones, and not every one. The data show around 190,000 clones, approximately 80% seen once. Sequenced sample: PBMCs. Receptors were obtained from a woman between 45 and 65 years old in good health and CMV-seronegative. CDR3s include the opening cysteine and the closing phenylalanine or tryptophan. The D gene is left open where the match is weak. Rows give clone size only sometimes, using once, few, many, or a class for an expanded clone.

D gene | J gene | clone size | V gene | CDR3 protein | CDR3 DNA
NA | TRBJ2-7 | few | TRBV2 | CARGIGSYEQYF | TGTGCCAGAGGAATCGGGAGCTACGAGCAGTACTTC
NA | TRBJ2-7 | NA | TRBV21-1 | CASSAGLGNLSYEQYF | TGTGCCAGCAGCGCGGGACTCGGGAATCTCTCCTACGAGCAGTACTTC
NA | TRBJ1-1 | NA | TRBV9 | CASSVALGGTEAFF | TGTGCCAGCAGCGTAGCTTTGGGGGGCACTGAAGCTTTCTTT
TRBD2 | TRBJ2-7 | NA | TRBV10-3 | CAIAGTSGAYEQYF | TGTGCCATCGCCGGGACTAGCGGTGCCTACGAGCAGTACTTC
NA | TRBJ2-7 | NA | TRBV5-6 | CASSLARYEQYF | TGTGCCAGCAGCTTGGCCCGGTACGAGCAGTACTTC
NA | TRBJ2-7 | NA | TRBV6-5 | CASRQESGDEQYF | TGTGCCAGCAGACAGGAATCTGGTGACGAGCAGTACTTC
TRBD1 | TRBJ2-7 | NA | TRBV19 | CASRPGQGPYEQYF | TGTGCCAGTAGGCCGGGACAGGGTCCCTACGAGCAGTACTTC
NA | TRBJ1-1 | NA | TRBV6-4 | CASPDSGGPEAFF | TGTGCCAGCCCGGACTCGGGAGGGCCTGAAGCTTTCTTT
NA | TRBJ2-3 | NA | TRBV11-2 | CASSLDGTELHTQYF | TGTGCCAGCAGCTTAGATGGCACAGAGCTGCATACGCAGTATTTT
NA | TRBJ2-1 | NA | TRBV5-3 | CARSLAGDNEQFF | TGTGCCAGAAGCTTGGCGGGGGACAATGAGCAGTTCTTC
TRBD2 | TRBJ2-7 | NA | TRBV5-4 | CASSLDRSGSVYEQYF | TGTGCCAGCAGCTTGGACCGTAGCGGGAGCGTGTACGAGCAGTACTTC
NA | TRBJ2-7 | NA | TRBV11-3 | CASSFEGQSSYEQYF | TGTGCCAGCAGCTTCGAGGGCCAAAGCTCCTACGAGCAGTACTTC
NA | TRBJ2-5 | NA | TRBV10-3 | CPPGQETQYF | TGTCCTCCGGGGCAAGAGACCCAGTACTTC
NA | TRBJ2-7 | NA | TRBV2 | CASSELGLASFPEQYF | TGTGCCAGCAGTGAGCTTGGCCTAGCGAGTTTTCCCGAGCAGTACTTC
NA | TRBJ2-7 | NA | TRBV5-8 | CASINYRDYEQYF | TGTGCCAGCATAAACTACCGGGACTACGAGCAGTACTTC
NA | TRBJ2-1 | NA | TRBV13 | CASSFARGNEQFF | TGTGCCAGCAGCTTTGCCCGGGGGAATGAGCAGTTCTTC
NA | TRBJ1-2 | NA | TRBV7-9 | CASSLSGQSGYGYTF | TGTGCCAGCAGCTTATCGGGACAATCCGGCTATGGCTACACCTTC
NA | TRBJ2-5 | few | TRBV5-4 | CASSLSDQETQYF | TGTGCCAGCAGCTTGTCCGACCAAGAGACCCAGTACTTC
NA | TRBJ1-3 | NA | TRBV6-5 | CASSYSRGNTIYF | TGTGCCAGCAGTTACTCGAGGGGAAACACCATATATTTT
NA | TRBJ1-1 | NA | TRBV5-1 | CASSPYGGTEAFF | TGCGCCAGCAGTCCCTACGGGGGCACTGAAGCTTTCTTT
NA | TRBJ2-5 | NA | TRBV9 | CASSVGPGQTSEGTQYF | TGTGCCAGCAGCGTAGGCCCGGGCCAAACGTCCGAGGGGACCCAGTACTTC
TRBD2 | TRBJ2-5 | NA | TRBV5-1 | CASSLTGTSEETQYF | TGCGCCAGCAGCTTGACCGGGACTAGCGAGGAGACCCAGTACTTC
TRBD2 | TRBJ2-7 | NA | TRBV6-6 | CASSSDPRGGHEQYF | TGTGCCAGCAGTTCCGACCCGCGGGGGGGCCACGAGCAGTACTTC
NA | TRBJ2-1 | NA | TRBV29-1 | CSVDQGRSYNEQFF | TGCAGCGTTGACCAGGGCCGCTCCTACAATGAGCAGTTCTTC
TRBD1 | TRBJ1-2 | NA | TRBV11-2 | CASSLDRQGRNYGYTF | TGTGCCAGCAGCTTAGATCGACAGGGGCGGAACTATGGCTACACCTTC
NA | TRBJ2-3 | NA | TRBV2 | CASRRGQSTDTQYF | TGTGCCAGCAGGCGGGGACAGAGCACAGATACGCAGTATTTT
TRBD1 | TRBJ1-2 | NA | TRBV7-2 | CASSFTGQGGYGYTF | TGTGCCAGCAGCTTCACGGGACAGGGTGGCTATGGCTACACCTTC
TRBD1 | TRBJ2-1 | few | TRBV5-1 | CASSLVAGQGFNEQFF | TGCGCCAGCAGCTTGGTTGCGGGACAGGGTTTCAATGAGCAGTTCTTC
TRBD2 | TRBJ2-3 | once | TRBV5-4 | CASSLWGGTDTQYF | TGTGCCAGCAGCTTGTGGGGGGGGACAGATACGCAGTATTTT
NA | TRBJ2-1 | NA | TRBV19 | CASSPDMVNEQFF | TGTGCCAGTAGTCCTGACATGGTCAATGAGCAGTTCTTC
NA | TRBJ2-6 | NA | TRBV7-6 | CASSGGLFSSGANVLTF | TGTGCCAGCAGCGGGGGACTCTTCAGCTCTGGGGCCAACGTCCTGACTTTC
NA | TRBJ1-1 | NA | TRBV18 | CATAIGSNTEAFF | TGTGCCACCGCGATCGGTTCGAACACTGAAGCTTTCTTT
NA | TRBJ2-6 | NA | TRBV28 | CASSLTGSGANVLTF | TGTGCCAGCAGTCTCACGGGTTCTGGGGCCAACGTCCTGACTTTC
NA | TRBJ1-1 | NA | TRBV5-4 | CASRPTAENTEAFF | TGTGCCAGCAGACCTACAGCGGAGAACACTGAAGCTTTCTTT
TRBD2 | TRBJ2-1 | NA | TRBV18 | CASSPAGGPNEQFF | TGTGCCAGCTCCCCGGCGGGGGGGCCTAATGAGCAGTTCTTC
TRBD1 | TRBJ1-2 | NA | TRBV28 | CASEGTGRGYTF | TGTGCCAGCGAGGGGACAGGAAGGGGCTACACCTTC
TRBD1 | TRBJ1-2 | NA | TRBV7-9 | CASSRSFPDRVTNYGYTF | TGTGCCAGCAGCCGCAGTTTTCCCGACAGGGTTACTAACTATGGCTACACCTTC
TRBD1 | TRBJ1-4 | NA | TRBV11-2 | CASSFTGAAPTNEKLFF | TGTGCCAGCAGCTTCACAGGGGCCGCCCCAACTAATGAAAAACTGTTTTTT
NA | TRBJ1-5 | NA | TRBV15 | CATSRSGEPQHF | TGTGCCACCAGCAGATCGGGAGAGCCCCAGCATTTT
TRBD1 | TRBJ1-4 | NA | TRBV9 | CASSVGTGDEKLFF | TGTGCCAGCAGCGTAGGGACAGGTGATGAAAAACTGTTTTTT
NA | TRBJ1-3 | NA | TRBV9 | CASSTSGQPGNTIYF | TGTGCCAGCAGCACCTCGGGACAACCCGGAAACACCATATATTTT
NA | TRBJ2-7 | NA | TRBV6-5 | CASSHRGGGSYEQYF | TGTGCCAGCAGCCACAGGGGGGGAGGCTCCTACGAGCAGTACTTC
NA | TRBJ1-5 | NA | TRBV7-8 | CASSPGGGRDQPQHF | TGTGCCAGCAGCCCCGGCGGGGGGAGGGATCAGCCCCAGCATTTT
NA | TRBJ2-7 | NA | TRBV5-1 | CASSWTGGLREWYF | TGCGCCAGCAGCTGGACTGGGGGCCTGAGGGAGTGGTACTTC
TRBD1 | TRBJ2-5 | NA | TRBV29-1 | CSVDKTGVMETQYF | TGCAGCGTTGACAAGACAGGGGTAATGGAGACCCAGTACTTC
TRBD2 | TRBJ2-3 | NA | TRBV28 | CASSLWRWGRGGPSSTDTQYF | TGTGCCAGCAGTTTATGGAGGTGGGGGCGGGGGGGTCCTTCTAGCACAGATACGCAGTATTTT
NA | TRBJ2-2 | NA | TRBV7-3 | CASSRTSQNTGELFF | TGTGCCAGCAGCAGGACTTCTCAGAACACCGGGGAGCTGTTTTTT
TRBD1 | TRBJ2-7 | NA | TRBV5-1 | CASSLTRDRGHEQYF | TGCGCCAGCAGCCTTACCCGGGACAGGGGACACGAGCAGTACTTC
NA | TRBJ1-1 | NA | TRBV11-2 | CASGKQGYTEAFF | TGTGCCAGTGGGAAACAGGGATACACTGAAGCTTTCTTT
NA | TRBJ2-3 | NA | TRBV15 | CATSQRLSVDTQYF | TGTGCCACCAGCCAGCGTCTCTCGGTGGATACGCAGTATTTT
NA | TRBJ1-2 | once | TRBV10-3 | CAISGSSGANYGYTF | TGTGCCATCAGTGGGTCAAGTGGAGCTAACTATGGCTACACCTTC
NA | TRBJ1-5 | NA | TRBV19 | CASSIILGGSNQPQHF | TGTGCCAGTAGTATCATATTGGGAGGGAGCAATCAGCCCCAGCATTTT
NA | TRBJ2-2 | NA | TRBV28 | CASSSPGTGELFF | TGTGCCAGCAGTTCCCCGGGCACCGGGGAGCTGTTTTTT
TRBD1 | TRBJ1-5 | NA | TRBV5-6 | CASTTGQGQTQHF | TGTGCCAGCACCACGGGACAGGGGCAGACCCAGCATTTT
TRBD1 | TRBJ1-5 | NA | TRBV19 | CASSMTYRGTQPQHF | TGTGCCAGTAGTATGACCTACAGGGGAACTCAGCCCCAGCATTTT
TRBD1 | TRBJ1-2 | NA | TRBV23-1 | CPLTGSGYGYTF | TGCCCCCTGACAGGGAGTGGCTATGGCTACACCTTC
TRBD1 | TRBJ1-5 | NA | TRBV28 | CASRSGQGLSSNQPQHF | TGTGCCAGCAGGTCGGGACAGGGCTTGTCTAGCAATCAGCCCCAGCATTTT
TRBD1 | TRBJ2-5 | NA | TRBV4-1 | CASSRGQGYPEETQYF | TGCGCCAGCAGCCGGGGACAGGGGTACCCCGAAGAGACCCAGTACTTC
TRBD1 | TRBJ2-7 | NA | TRBV30 | CAWRKTGSLYEQYF | TGTGCCTGGAGAAAGACAGGGAGTCTCTACGAGCAGTACTTC